The next 13 T cell receptor beta chains were all read from a single sample in a study of blood T cell repertoires in COVID-19. Measured with immunoSEQ multiplex PCR; TCRdb has only the in-frame clones, and not every one. The table records about 70,000 clones, roughly 77% of them present only once. Sequencing was done on a sample of peripheral blood. The receptor set was obtained from an older woman with acute or convalescent COVID-19.

Here the CDR3 reads CASSPPDRVNTEAFF. CDR3 sequence (DNA): TGTGCCAGCAGTCCCCCGGACAGGGTGAACACTGAAGCTTTCTTT. The chain employs TRBV28 and TRBJ1-1; 8 bases map to TRBD1. The V gene's germline CDR1 is MDHEN and CDR2 SYDVKM. The CDR3 length is 15 residues. With 5 bases clipped from V and 0 bases from J, the junction kept 5 bases outside the gene matches.

This chain links TRBV11-2 with TRBJ1-2; D is uncertain. The CDR3 is made up of 12 amino acids. V was cut by 5 bases and J by 4 bases, with 8 bases left in between. Germline loops: CDR1 SGHAT, CDR2 FQNNGV. CDR3 sequence: CASSLEGYGYTF. The CDR3 DNA is TGTGCCAGCAGCCTCGAGGGCTATGGCTACACCTTC. Complete variable domain (other parts from reference TRBV11-2 and TRBJ1-2): EAGVAQSPRYKIIEKRQSVAFWCNPISGHATLYWYQQILGQGPKLLIQFQNNGVVDDSQLPKDRFSAERLKGVDSTLKIQPAKLEDSAVYLCASSLEGYGYTFGSGTRLTVV.

This clone was seen only once. The chain joins TRBV5-6 to TRBJ1-2, with TRBD1 matching over 7 bases. Looked up from germline, CDR1 is SGHDT and CDR2 is YYEEEE. CDR3 length equals 15 residues. Germline trimming cut 4 bases from V and 3 bases from J; bases unmatched to any gene: 9. CDR3 bases: TGTGCCAGCAGCCCGACAGGGCGGCAGGACTATGGCTACACCTTC. Its protein is CASSPTGRQDYGYTF.

Only one count was recorded for this clone. The chain is built from TRBV6-2 or TRBV6-3 and TRBJ1-6, with 8 nucleotides matching TRBD1. Germline V gene lookup returns CDR1 MNHEY and CDR2 SVGEGT. V lost 5 bases and J lost 8; bases outside the gene matches: 5. This CDR3 has 14 residues. In DNA, the CDR3 is TGTGCCAGCAGTCGAGGACAGGGAGATTCACCCCTCCACTTT. The encoded protein is CASSRGQGDSPLHF.

This chain connects TRBV5-1 to TRBJ2-7; perhaps TRBD1 as D (6 bases). The CDR3 loop spans 14 amino acids. V lost 2 bases to trimming and J lost 4 bases, with 13 bases between them. The germline V gene has CDR1 SGHRS and CDR2 YFSETQ. The CDR3 protein is CASSFNRARYEQYF. In DNA, the CDR3 is TGCGCCAGCAGCTTTAACAGGGCGCGTTACGAGCAGTACTTC. Looking up the rest from reference TRBV5-1 and TRBJ2-7 gives the full variable domain: KAGVTQTPRYLIKTRGQQVTLSCSPISGHRSVSWYQQTPGQGLQFLFEYFSETQRNKGNFPGRFSGRQFSNSRSEMNVSTLELGDSALYLCASSFNRARYEQYFGPGTRLTVT.

CDR3 DNA sequence: TGCGCCAGCAGCTTGGGAGCGAACTCTGGAAACACCATATATTTT. Its translation: CASSLGANSGNTIYF. The rearrangement joins TRBV5-1 to TRBJ1-3; D is undetermined. Germline V gives CDR1 SGHRS, CDR2 YFSETQ. CDR3 length equals 15 residues. With 0 bases removed from V and 0 bases from J, the gap between germline ends came to 7 bases.

This chain connects TRBV19 to TRBJ2-7; no clear D gene. Germline CDR1 reads LNHDA; CDR2 reads SQIVND (reference sequence). V was pared by 8 bases and J by 7 bases, with 12 bases between. This CDR3 has 11 residues. The CDR3 loop is CASGLFREQYF. CDR3 bases: TGTGCCAGTGGTTTATTTCGGGAGCAGTACTTC.

The rearrangement links TRBV28 to TRBJ1-5; unclear D gene. V lost 5 bases, J lost 0 bases, and 23 bases lay in between. Per the germline V gene, CDR1 is MDHEN and CDR2 is SYDVKM. The CDR3 is 19 residues long. CDR3 protein: CASSPDYVAGVYSNQPQHF. Written as DNA, the CDR3 is TGTGCCAGCAGTCCAGACTATGTGGCAGGTGTATATAGCAATCAGCCCCAGCATTTT.

CDR3 residues: CASAESTGNQPQHF. The CDR3 DNA sequence: TGTGCCAGCGCGGAGTCGACAGGGAATCAGCCCCAGCATTTT. The V call is TRBV19, the J call TRBJ1-5, with 7 bases identical to TRBD1. Germline V gene lookup returns CDR1 LNHDA and CDR2 SQIVND (reference sequence). Unmatched junction bases numbered 9, after V lost 9 bases and J lost 4 bases. The CDR3 consists of 14 residues.

The chain joins TRBV7-2 to TRBJ1-1; D not certain. V lost 2 bases and J 1 base, leaving 5 bases between the germline ends. Per the germline V gene, CDR1 is SGHTA and CDR2 is FQGNSA. This CDR3 has 13 residues. The CDR3 region is CASSLLANTEAFF. As DNA, the CDR3 is TGTGCCAGCAGCTTATTAGCGAACACTGAAGCTTTCTTT.

This sequence joins TRBV20-1 and TRBJ2-1; TRBD1 is a possible D gene (7 bases). V lost 3 bases to trimming and J lost 1 base, with 16 bases between them. This CDR3 is 16 amino acids long. Germline loops: CDR1 DFQATT, CDR2 SNEGSKA (reference sequence). The CDR3 loop reads CSASQPGGRSYNEQFF. The CDR3 nucleotides are TGCAGTGCTAGTCAGCCAGGGGGGAGGTCCTACAATGAGCAGTTCTTC.

This chain links TRBV29-1 with TRBJ1-2; TRBD1 is a possible D gene (5 bases). Germline CDR1 and CDR2: SQVTM and ANQGSEA. The CDR3 runs 15 residues. Trimming stripped 1 base from V and 2 bases from J, with 14 bases between. The CDR3: CSVEGWSGENYGYTF. The CDR3, as DNA: TGCAGCGTTGAAGGTTGGTCGGGGGAGAACTATGGCTACACCTTC.

This chain uses TRBV7-2 with TRBJ1-1; 7 bases fit TRBD1. The CDR3 contains 14 residues. The V gene end was trimmed by 4 bases and the J gene end by 1 base; junction bases not matched to a gene: 3. CDR1 is SGHTA and CDR2 is FQGNSA in the germline V gene. CDR3 region: CASSYGTANTEAFF. CDR3 DNA sequence: TGTGCCAGCAGCTACGGGACAGCGAACACTGAAGCTTTCTTT.